What follows describes a single T cell receptor beta chain. The clone's antigen remains unknown. Base qualities are not recorded, but no much larger clone differs from it by a single base. The sample originates from a study of PD-1 blockade in classical Hodgkin lymphoma (dated by TCRdb to about 2020). Turning to the overall study: Nivolumab dosing was 3 mg/kg intravenously every 2 weeks, continuing until either disease progression or unacceptable toxicity. The study used CyTOF and TCR beta sequencing to define a peripheral blood immune signature of response to PD-1 blockade in classical Hodgkin lymphoma.

Findings and caveats that apply to the study as a whole: Baseline TCR diversity was reported to be lower in newly diagnosed patients than in healthy donors, and even lower in relapsed/refractory patients. Only a single clinical trial cohort was studied, and what caused the repertoire differences, possibly disease activity or prior therapy, remained undefined. A significant rise by C4D1 was seen in CD4+ but not CD8+ TCR diversity (p=0.0027 vs p=0.16), with the rise being most apparent in complete responders (p=0.02). Trial patients with a complete response had baseline diversity similar to that of newly diagnosed patients, while partial responders and progressors had significantly lower diversity. Lower diversity was observed in patients in whom nivolumab was started less than 1 year after ASCT, and these patients were excluded from later analyses so that confounding by immune reconstitution would be avoided.

The time point label on this specimen signifies: cycle 2 day 1 (C2D1) of nivolumab. Relapse after autologous stem cell transplantation had occurred in all trial patients, and cohorts A, B and C were distinguished by prior brentuximab vedotin exposure. The trial cohort included around 56 patients with relapsed/refractory classical Hodgkin lymphoma, and each patient had a best overall response of complete response, partial response or progressive disease. In the multi-cohort phase II CheckMate 205 trial, trial patients received single-agent nivolumab. An independent review committee assessed best overall response using the 2007 International Working Group response criteria. Trial PBMCs were collected immediately before nivolumab initiation (C1D1) and during therapy at cycle 2 day 1 and cycle 4 day 1. Peripheral blood was collected in 8 mL Vacutainer Cell Preparation Tubes, from which PBMCs were isolated by centrifugation and then cryopreserved.

Unmatched junction bases come to 8, with V trimmed by 4 bases and J by 4 bases. The germline V gene sets CDR1 to SGHVS and CDR2 to FQNEAQ. The CDR3 contains 15 residues, cysteine and phenylalanine counted. Only CDR3 DNA remains: 45 bases, in frame from the first base. Genomic DNA was extracted with the Qiagen DNeasy kit from unsorted PBMCs and from negatively selected CD4+ and CD8+ fractions. Using primers that anneal to V and J segments, immunoSEQ multiplex PCR amplified the TCR beta CDR3 regions. A synthetic immune receptor repertoire was used to minimize amplification bias, and any residual bias was removed computationally once sequencing was done. The original pipeline was this. Custom Python scripts were used to quantify repertoire diversity as the Shannon entropy index. The unsorted, CD4+ and CD8+ repertoires were each analyzed separately, with the exception of combined analyses, where CD4+ and CD8+ sequences were merged in silico. Clonal expansion was defined as at least a 2-fold frequency increase after treatment relative to C1D1, with a pseudocount of 0.5 for undetected baseline clones. Singleton clones were defined as clones with 0 or 1 copy at C1D1, and non-singleton clones were defined as clones with 2 or more copies. Clones expanded in unsorted samples were labelled as CD4+, CD8+ or unknown by matching protein sequences in sorted samples from the same patient. Diversity changes from C1D1 to C4D1 were tested in paired samples using Wilcoxon tests. TCRdb provides this immuneACCESS table in a form limited to in-frame rearrangements. Some clones are lacking; in checked studies, under half of them reflect an unresolved V gene, and why the rest are absent is not known. V and J calls and clone size are those listed in that table; D and trimming were worked out from the DNA. The sample table shows 31,000 or so clones, and just over 70% are seen once. In total, the top ten clones hold almost 4% of the sample.

The chain uses TRBV7-8 and TRBJ1-1; 8 middle bases align to TRBD1. The origin of this receptor is a human donor with classical Hodgkin lymphoma. The sample here was peripheral blood mononuclear cells (PBMCs), taken before the second cycle of nivolumab. The CDR3 protein is CASSSSSQGGTEAFF. The DNA is as follows: TGTGCCAGCAGCTCATCATCACAGGGGGGCACTGAAGCTTTCTTT.